The present T cell receptor (beta chain) was sequenced within a study of blood T cell repertoires in COVID-19. Seattle participants joined during active infection and were tracked over time. Method: immunoSEQ multiplex PCR; TCRdb's copy keeps in-frame clones and lacks some. The sample lists 310,000 or so clones; about nine tenths were seen once. The germline V and J ends were trimmed by 2 bases and 4 bases, with 15 bases remaining between them. The CDR3 spans 15 residues. Germline assignment: CDR1 MNHEY and CDR2 SMNVEV (reference sequence). The receptor was isolated from a woman aged 25 to 39 with COVID-19, enrolled during active disease. The sequenced sample was peripheral blood. The chain couples TRBV27 to TRBJ2-7, with D tentatively TRBD1 (6 bases). The CDR3 coding sequence is TGTGCCAGCAGTTTAGACGGGACATTCAAATACGAGCAGTACTTC. Translated, it gives CASSLDGTFKYEQYF.